Detailed here is one T cell receptor beta chain. Antigen specificity is unknown. This sample is part of a study of identical twins. Regarding the study as a whole: Out-of-frame alpha sequences shared by twins were enriched for low generation probability.

This CDR3 has 11 residues. Per germline, CDR1 DFQATT and CDR2 SNEGSKA (reference sequence). Each CDR3 protein is one row after TCRdb ran MiXCR on the 5' RACE reads. The sample shows about 1.7 million distinct CDR3 sequences, around a third of them seen only once. This sequence was found in a newborn girl in good health. The sample was cord blood. The chain recombines TRBV20-1 with TRBJ2-1, with D possibly TRBD2 on 5 matching bases. The J call may not be correct, given that the DNA end is closer to TRBJ2-7. CDR3 amino acids: CSASGINEQYF. Written as DNA, the CDR3 is TGCAGTGCTAGCGGGATAAATGAGCAGTACTTC.